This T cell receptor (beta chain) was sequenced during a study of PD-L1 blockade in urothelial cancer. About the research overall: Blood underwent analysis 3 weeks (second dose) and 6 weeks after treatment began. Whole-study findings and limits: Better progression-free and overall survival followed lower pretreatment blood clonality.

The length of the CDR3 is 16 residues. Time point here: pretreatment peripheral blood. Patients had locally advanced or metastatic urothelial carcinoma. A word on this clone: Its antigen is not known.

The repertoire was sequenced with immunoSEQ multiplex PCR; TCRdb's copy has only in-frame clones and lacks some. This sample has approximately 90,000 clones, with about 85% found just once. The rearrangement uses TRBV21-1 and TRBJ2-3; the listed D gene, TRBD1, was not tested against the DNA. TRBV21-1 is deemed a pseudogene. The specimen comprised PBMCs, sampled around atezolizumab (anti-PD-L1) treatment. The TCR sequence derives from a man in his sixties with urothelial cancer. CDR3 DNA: TGTGCCAGCAGCAAAGCCGGTCGGCAGGGGATCGATACGCAGTATTTT. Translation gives CASSKAGRQGIDTQYF.